This TCR beta chain was documented in a study of tumor-infiltrating lymphocytes in primary liver carcinoma. The template, roughly 510 ng total RNA, yielded TCR beta cDNA made with a constant-region primer. For TCR beta, libraries were produced by three nested multiplex PCR rounds using slightly modified ARM-PCR. Investigators reported that the first two PCR rounds, at about 9 cycles each, used TRBV1-TRBV30 forward primers with a C-beta reverse primer. TCRdb recomputed calls from the multiplex PCR reads with MiXCR, one row per CDR3 protein. The sample has around 100,000 distinct CDR3 sequences; about 63% are singletons. Taking about 17-32 mg of unsorted bulk tissue, the authors co-extracted RNA and DNA. V was trimmed by 5 bases and J by 0 bases, leaving 18 bases between them. There are 17 residues in the CDR3. From germline, CDR1 is SNHLY and CDR2 FYNNEI. Study-wide findings and caveats: The top-250-clone fraction was significantly higher in tumors than in blood (p = 0.039). For tumor-adjacent and tumor-blood pairs, overlap was less than that seen for tumor region pairs. Merely about 8-24% of top clones occurred in all five tumor regions.

This clonotype has ten or more counts. Its matching antigen is unknown. The TCR originated in a woman aged 55-70 years with primary liver carcinoma and hepatitis B virus infection. V and J are TRBV2 and TRBJ2-3, with D possibly TRBD2 on 6 matching bases. The specimen was liver tumor tissue from sampling region 2. Described subset: tumor region T2, inferior pole. CDR3 residues: CASSTVAGSGSTDTQYF. The CDR3 region has the DNA TGTGCCAGCAGTACCGTCGCGGGCAGCGGGAGCACAGATACGCAGTATTTT.